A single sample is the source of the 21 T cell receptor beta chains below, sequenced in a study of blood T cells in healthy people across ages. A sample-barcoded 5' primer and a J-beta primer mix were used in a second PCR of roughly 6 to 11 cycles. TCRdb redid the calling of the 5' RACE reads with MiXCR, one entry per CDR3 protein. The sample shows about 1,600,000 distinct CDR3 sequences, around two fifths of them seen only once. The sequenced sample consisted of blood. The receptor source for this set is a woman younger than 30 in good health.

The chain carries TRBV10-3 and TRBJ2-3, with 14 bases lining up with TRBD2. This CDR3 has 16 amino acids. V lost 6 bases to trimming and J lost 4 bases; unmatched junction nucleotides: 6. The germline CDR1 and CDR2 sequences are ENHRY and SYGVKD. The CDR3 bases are TGTGCCATCAGCGGGGGACTAGCGGGAGAAGCAGATACGCAGTATTTT. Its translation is CAISGGLAGEADTQYF.

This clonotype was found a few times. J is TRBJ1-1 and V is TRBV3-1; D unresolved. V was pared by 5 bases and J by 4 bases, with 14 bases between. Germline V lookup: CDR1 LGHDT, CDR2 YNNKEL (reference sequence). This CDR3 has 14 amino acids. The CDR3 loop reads CASSSATRGTEAFF. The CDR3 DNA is TGTGCCAGCAGCTCCGCGACGAGAGGCACTGAAGCTTTCTTT. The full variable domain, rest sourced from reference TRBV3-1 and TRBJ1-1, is DTAVSQTPKYLVTQMGNDKSIKCEQNLGHDTMYWYKQDSKKFLKIMFSYNNKELIINETVPNRFSPKSPDKAHLNLHINSLELGDSAVYFCASSSATRGTEAFFGQGTRLTVV.

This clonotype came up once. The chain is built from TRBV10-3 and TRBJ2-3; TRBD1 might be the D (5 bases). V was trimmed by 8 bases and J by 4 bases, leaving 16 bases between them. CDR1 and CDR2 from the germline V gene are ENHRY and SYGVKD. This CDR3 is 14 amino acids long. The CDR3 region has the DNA TGTGCCATCCGCTTAGGTGGGGCGGCAGATACGCAGTATTTT. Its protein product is CAIRLGGAADTQYF.

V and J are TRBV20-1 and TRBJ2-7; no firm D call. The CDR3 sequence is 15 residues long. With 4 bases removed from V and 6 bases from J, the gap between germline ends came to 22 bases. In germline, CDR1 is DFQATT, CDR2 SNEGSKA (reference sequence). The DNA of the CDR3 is TGCAGTGCTATTTCCCTGGACCCTAGGACCGCCGAGCAGTACTTC. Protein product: CSAISLDPRTAEQYF.

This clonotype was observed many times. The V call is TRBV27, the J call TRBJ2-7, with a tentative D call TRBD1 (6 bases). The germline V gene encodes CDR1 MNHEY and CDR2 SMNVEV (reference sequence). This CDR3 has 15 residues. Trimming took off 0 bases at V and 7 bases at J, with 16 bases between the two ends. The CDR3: CASSLSPTGSGEQYF. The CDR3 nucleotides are TGTGCCAGCAGTTTATCTCCGACAGGATCGGGGGAGCAGTACTTC.

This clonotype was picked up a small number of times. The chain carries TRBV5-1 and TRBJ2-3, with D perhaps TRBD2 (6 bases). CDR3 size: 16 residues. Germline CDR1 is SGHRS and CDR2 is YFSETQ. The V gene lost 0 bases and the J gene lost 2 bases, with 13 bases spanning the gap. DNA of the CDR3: TGCGCCAGCAGCTTGGGGGAGGCGCCATACACAGATACGCAGTATTTT. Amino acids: CASSLGEAPYTDTQYF.

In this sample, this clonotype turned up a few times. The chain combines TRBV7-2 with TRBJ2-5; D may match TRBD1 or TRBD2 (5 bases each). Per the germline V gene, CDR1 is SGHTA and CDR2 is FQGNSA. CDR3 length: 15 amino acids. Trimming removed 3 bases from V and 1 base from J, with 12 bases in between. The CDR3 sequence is CASSFHSGGQETQYF. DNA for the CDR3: TGTGCCAGCAGCTTCCATTCTGGGGGCCAAGAGACCCAGTACTTC.

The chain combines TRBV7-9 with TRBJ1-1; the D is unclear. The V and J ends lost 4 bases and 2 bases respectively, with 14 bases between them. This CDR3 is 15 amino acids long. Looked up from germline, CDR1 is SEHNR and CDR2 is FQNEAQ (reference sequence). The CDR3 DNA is TGTGCCAGCAGCTCTTCGCCGAGTTTTAACACTGAAGCTTTCTTT. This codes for CASSSSPSFNTEAFF.

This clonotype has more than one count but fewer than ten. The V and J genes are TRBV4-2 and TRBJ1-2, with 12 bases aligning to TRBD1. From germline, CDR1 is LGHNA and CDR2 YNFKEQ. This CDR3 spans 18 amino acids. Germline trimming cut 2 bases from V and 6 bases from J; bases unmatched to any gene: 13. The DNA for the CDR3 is TGTGCCAGCAGCCAAATCCGGGACAGGGGGCGCTCAGGGAATGGCTACACCTTC. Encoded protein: CASSQIRDRGRSGNGYTF.

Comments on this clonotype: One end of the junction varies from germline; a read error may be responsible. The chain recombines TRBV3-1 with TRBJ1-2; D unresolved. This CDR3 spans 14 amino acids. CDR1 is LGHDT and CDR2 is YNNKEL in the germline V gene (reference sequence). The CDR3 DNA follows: TGTGCCGGCAGCCAATGGGAGGCTAACTATGGCTACACCTTC. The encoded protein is CAGSQWEANYGYTF.

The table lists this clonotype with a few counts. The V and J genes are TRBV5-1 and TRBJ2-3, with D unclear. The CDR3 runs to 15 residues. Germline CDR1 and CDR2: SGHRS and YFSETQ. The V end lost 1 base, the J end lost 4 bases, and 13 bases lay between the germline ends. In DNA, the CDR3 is TGCGCCAGCAGCTTGTTGATCAGCAGCTCAGATACGCAGTATTTT. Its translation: CASSLLISSSDTQYF.

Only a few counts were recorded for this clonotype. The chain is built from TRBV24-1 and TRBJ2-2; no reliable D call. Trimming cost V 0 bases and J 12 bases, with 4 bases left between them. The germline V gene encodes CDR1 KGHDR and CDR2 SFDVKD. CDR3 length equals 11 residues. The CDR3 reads CATSDLAQLFF. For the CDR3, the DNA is TGTGCCACCAGTGATTTGGCCCAGCTGTTTTTT.

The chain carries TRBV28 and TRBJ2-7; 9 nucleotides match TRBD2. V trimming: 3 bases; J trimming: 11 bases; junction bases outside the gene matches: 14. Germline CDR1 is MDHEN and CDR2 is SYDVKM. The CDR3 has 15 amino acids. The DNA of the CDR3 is TGTGCCAGCAGTTTGGTCAGGGCGGGGGGGCATGTGAAGTACTTC. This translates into CASSLVRAGGHVKYF. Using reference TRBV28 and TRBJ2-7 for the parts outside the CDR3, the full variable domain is DVKVTQSSRYLVKRTGEKVFLECVQDMDHENMFWYRQDPGLGLRLIYFSYDVKMKEKGDIPEGYSVSREKKERFSLILESASTNQTSMYLCASSLVRAGGHVKYFGPGTRLTVT.

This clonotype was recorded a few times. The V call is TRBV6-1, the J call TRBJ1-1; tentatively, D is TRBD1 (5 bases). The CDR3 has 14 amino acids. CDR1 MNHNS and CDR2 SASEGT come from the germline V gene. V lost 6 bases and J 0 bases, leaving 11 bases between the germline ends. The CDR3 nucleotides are TGTGCCAGCAGGAACAGGAGCATGAACACTGAAGCTTTCTTT. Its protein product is CASRNRSMNTEAFF.

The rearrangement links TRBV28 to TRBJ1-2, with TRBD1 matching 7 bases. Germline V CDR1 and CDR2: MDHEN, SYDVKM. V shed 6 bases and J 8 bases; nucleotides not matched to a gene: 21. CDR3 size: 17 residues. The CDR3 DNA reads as TGTGCCAGCAGCCCACGAGGGGGCGGGACAAAGCAAAAGGGCTACACCTTC. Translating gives CASSPRGGGTKQKGYTF.

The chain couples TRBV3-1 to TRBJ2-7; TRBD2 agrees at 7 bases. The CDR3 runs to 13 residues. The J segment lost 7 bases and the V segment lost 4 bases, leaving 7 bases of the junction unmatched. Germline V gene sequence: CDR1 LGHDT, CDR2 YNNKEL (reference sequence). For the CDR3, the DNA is TGTGCCAGCAGCCCCCGGGAGGCAGGTGAGCAGTACTTC. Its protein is CASSPREAGEQYF.

CDR3 coding DNA: TGCGCCAGCAGGATAGAACCCGATCTTAACTATGGCTACACCTTC. The encoded protein is CASRIEPDLNYGYTF. The rearrangement uses TRBV5-1 and TRBJ1-2, with no clear D. CDR3 length: 15 amino acids. Germline CDR1 SGHRS, CDR2 YFSETQ. V was shortened by 5 bases and J by 1 base, with 15 bases between the two germline ends.

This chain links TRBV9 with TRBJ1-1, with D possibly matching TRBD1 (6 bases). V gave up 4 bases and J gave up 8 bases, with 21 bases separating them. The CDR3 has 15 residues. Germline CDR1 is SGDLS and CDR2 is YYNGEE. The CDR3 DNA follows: TGTGCCAGCAGCTCGAGAAATCGGGGGCGCGACGAAGCTTTCTTT. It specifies CASSSRNRGRDEAFF.

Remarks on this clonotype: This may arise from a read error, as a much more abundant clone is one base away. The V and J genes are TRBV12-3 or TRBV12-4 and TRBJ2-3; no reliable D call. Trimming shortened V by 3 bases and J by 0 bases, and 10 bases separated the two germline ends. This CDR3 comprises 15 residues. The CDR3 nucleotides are TGTGCCAGCAGTTTTAGGGCTGGCAGCACAGATACGCAGTATTTT. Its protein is CASSFRAGSTDTQYF.

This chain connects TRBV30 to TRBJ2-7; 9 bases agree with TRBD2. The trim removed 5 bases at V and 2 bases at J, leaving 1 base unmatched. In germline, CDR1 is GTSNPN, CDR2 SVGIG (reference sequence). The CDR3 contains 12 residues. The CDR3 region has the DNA TGTGCCTGGGGGACTAGCACCTACGAGCAGTACTTC. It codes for CAWGTSTYEQYF.

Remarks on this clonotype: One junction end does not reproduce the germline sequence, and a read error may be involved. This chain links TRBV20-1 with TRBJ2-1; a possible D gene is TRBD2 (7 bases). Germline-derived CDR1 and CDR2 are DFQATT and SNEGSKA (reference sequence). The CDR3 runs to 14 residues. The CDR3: CSARGRGVYNEQFF. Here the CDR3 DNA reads TGCAGTGCTAGGGGGAGGGGGGTTTACAACGAGCAGTTCTTC.